The 29 T cell receptor beta chains below all came from one sample that was sequenced in a study of T cells expressing NK-cell markers. From the 5' RACE reads, TCRdb lists one entry per CDR3 protein and no DNA. The sample data list fewer than 550,000 distinct CDR3 sequences. The sample taken for sequencing was blood T cells: a sorted CD56 or NKG2C T cell subset, CD4+ or CD8+ T cells, or bulk PBMC T cells (not recorded which). The receptors were sampled from a woman between 45 and 65 years old in good health.

This chain joins TRBV7-9 and TRBJ2-1; TCRdb indicates TRBD1, and absent DNA this call remains unverified. Germline-derived CDR1 and CDR2 are SEHNR and FQNEAQ (reference sequence). The CDR3 is 15 amino acids. The CDR3 spells CASSEGTVSYNEQFF. Full variable domain (outside the CDR3, taken from reference TRBV7-9 and TRBJ2-1): DTGVSQNPRHKITKRGQNVTFRCDPISEHNRLYWYRQTLGQGPEFLTYFQNEAQLEKSRLLSDRFSAERPKGSFSTLEIQRTEQGDSAMYLCASSEGTVSYNEQFFGPGTRLTVL.

V usage is TRBV5-1 and J usage is TRBJ2-1; the D call of TRBD2 rests on TCRdb alone, since no DNA is present to check it. The CDR3 extends over 14 amino acids. Germline V gene sequence: CDR1 SGHRS, CDR2 YFSETQ. CDR3 residues: CASSRGTSGVEQFF.

The chain joins TRBV4-1 to TRBJ2-3; TCRdb gives TRBD2 as the D gene, but with no DNA this cannot be confirmed. The germline V gene encodes CDR1 MGHRA and CDR2 YSYEKL. The CDR3 loop spans 16 amino acids. CDR3 region: CASSLPPGSLSDTQYF.

This sequence joins TRBV5-1 and TRBJ2-7. The CDR3 is 13 amino acids. Germline CDR1 is SGHRS and CDR2 is YFSETQ. Here the CDR3 reads CASSSSRIYEQYF.

The J gene is TRBJ2-7, the V gene TRBV11-3; TCRdb names TRBD1, which stays unverified in the absence of DNA. This CDR3 has 11 residues. Per germline, CDR1 SGHNT and CDR2 YENEEA. The chain's CDR3 is CASSATGGLYF. The variable domain in full, completed from reference TRBV11-3 and TRBJ2-7, reads EAGVVQSPRYKIIEKKQPVAFWCNPISGHNTLYWYLQNLGQGPELLIRYENEEAVDDSQLPKDRFSAERLKGVDSTLKIQPAELGDSAVYLCASSATGGLYFGPGTRLTVT.

The chain employs TRBV20-1 and TRBJ2-5; no DNA is available, so the TRBD1 call from TCRdb remains unchecked. CDR3 length: 14 residues. The germline V gene has CDR1 DFQATT and CDR2 SNEGSKA (reference sequence). CDR3 loop: CSARPDRGAETQYF.

The rearrangement links TRBV15 to TRBJ2-3; absent DNA, TCRdb's TRBD1 call cannot be checked. The length of the CDR3 is 16 residues. Looked up from germline, CDR1 is LNHNV and CDR2 is YYDKDF (reference sequence). CDR3 in amino acids: CATGPTRGLPVYTQYF.

CDR3 protein: CAGGQGRDSPLHF. The gene calls are TRBV6-5 and TRBJ1-6; lacking DNA, the TRBD1 call made by TCRdb goes unchecked. Germline V CDR1 and CDR2: MNHEY, SVGAGI. This CDR3 has 13 residues.

V is TRBV20-1 and J is TRBJ2-4; TCRdb calls TRBD1, which cannot be checked without DNA. Germline values: CDR1 DFQATT, CDR2 SNEGSKA (reference sequence). The CDR3 is made up of 14 amino acids. The CDR3 protein is CSASLPGGVGIQYF.

The chain recombines TRBV11-1 with TRBJ2-1; TCRdb's D call, TRBD1, is unchecked because there is no DNA. The germline CDR1 and CDR2 sequences are SGHAT and FQDESV (reference sequence). CDR3 length equals 13 residues. The chain's CDR3 is CASSSRTGDEQFF.

This chain uses TRBV12-3 or TRBV12-4 with TRBJ1-1. This CDR3 is 13 amino acids long. Here the CDR3 reads CATNPAGSTEAFF.

V is TRBV5-1 and J is TRBJ1-1; TCRdb names TRBD1, which stays unverified in the absence of DNA. The germline CDR1 and CDR2 sequences are SGHRS and YFSETQ. The CDR3 loop spans 15 amino acids. This CDR3 reads CASSPRQLLNTEAFF.

V is TRBV29-1 and J is TRBJ1-1. The CDR3 spans 14 residues. CDR1 and CDR2 (germline): SQVTM, ANQGSEA. This CDR3 is CSVSRVLSNTEAFF.

The chain has TRBV12-3 or TRBV12-4 and TRBJ1-2. The CDR3 runs to 15 residues. The CDR3 reads CASSLRVGTNYGYTF.

J is TRBJ2-2 and V is TRBV20-1. The germline V gene has CDR1 DFQATT and CDR2 SNEGSKA (reference sequence). This CDR3 comprises 12 residues. CDR3 region: CSANKNTGELFF.

V is TRBV7-3 and J is TRBJ1-1; TCRdb names TRBD1, which stays unverified in the absence of DNA. Germline V gene lookup returns CDR1 SGHTA and CDR2 FQGTGA. This CDR3 comprises 14 residues. The CDR3 sequence is CASSLMTGPTEAFF. Using reference TRBV7-3 and TRBJ1-1 for the parts outside the CDR3, the full variable domain is GAGVSQTPSNKVTEKGKYVELRCDPISGHTALYWYRQSLGQGPEFLIYFQGTGAADDSGLPNDRFFAVRPEGSVSTLKIQRTERGDSAVYLCASSLMTGPTEAFFGQGTRLTVV.

V usage is TRBV5-1 and J usage is TRBJ2-2; TCRdb gives TRBD2 as the D gene, but with no DNA this cannot be confirmed. The CDR3 consists of 17 residues. CDR1 is SGHRS and CDR2 is YFSETQ in the germline V gene. The CDR3 loop reads CASSLGSGTSGTGELFF.

V usage is TRBV20-1 and J usage is TRBJ1-2; without DNA, the TCRdb call of TRBD1 cannot be checked. CDR3 length: 12 residues. Germline CDR1 reads DFQATT; CDR2 reads SNEGSKA (reference sequence). This chain's CDR3 is CSAPTGGGGYTF.

The chain recombines TRBV6-6 with TRBJ1-2. Germline V gives CDR1 MNHNY, CDR2 SVGAGI (reference sequence). The CDR3 is made up of 13 amino acids. CDR3 residues: CASSLDRAVGYTF.

The chain couples TRBV12-3 or TRBV12-4 to TRBJ2-4; TCRdb's D gene call, TRBD1, goes unchecked for lack of DNA. This CDR3 comprises 15 residues. CDR3: CASSPLRGGGNIQYF.

The rearrangement joins TRBV20-1 to TRBJ1-1; TCRdb returns TRBD1, unconfirmable since there is no DNA. The CDR3 contains 12 residues. Germline CDR1 is DFQATT and CDR2 is SNEGSKA (reference sequence). CDR3 sequence: CSARGQGYGAFF.

The rearrangement links TRBV11-2 to TRBJ2-5; TCRdb gives TRBD1 as the D gene, but with no DNA this cannot be confirmed. This CDR3 has 14 residues. CDR1 and CDR2 from the germline V gene are SGHAT and FQNNGV. This CDR3 is CASSTIGTDATQYF. The full variable domain, with the rest looked up from reference TRBV11-2 and TRBJ2-5, is EAGVAQSPRYKIIEKRQSVAFWCNPISGHATLYWYQQILGQGPKLLIQFQNNGVVDDSQLPKDRFSAERLKGVDSTLKIQPAKLEDSAVYLCASSTIGTDATQYFGPGTRLLVL.

The CDR3 region is CASSRRLAALTDTQYF. This chain joins TRBV5-4 and TRBJ2-3; the D call of TRBD2 rests on TCRdb alone, since no DNA is present to check it. The CDR3 has 16 amino acids. Germline V gene sequence: CDR1 SGHNT, CDR2 YYREEE (reference sequence).

V gene TRBV27 combines with J gene TRBJ2-2; TCRdb selects TRBD1, and the lack of DNA leaves this call unchecked. CDR1 is MNHEY and CDR2 is SMNVEV in the germline V gene (reference sequence). CDR3 length equals 16 residues. The CDR3 sequence is CASRGVFGNPTGELFF.

The chain links TRBV5-4 to TRBJ2-1; as DNA is missing, the TRBD1 call by TCRdb cannot be tested. The CDR3 contains 15 residues. CDR1 and CDR2 (germline): SGHNT, YYREEE (reference sequence). The CDR3 loop reads CASSSGTEVYNEQFF.

This sequence joins TRBV24-1 and TRBJ1-5. The CDR3 loop spans 13 amino acids. CDR1 and CDR2 from the germline V gene are KGHDR and SFDVKD. The chain's CDR3 is CATSDSHYQPQHF.

The V call is TRBV25-1, the J call TRBJ2-2; the D call of TRBD2 rests on TCRdb alone, since no DNA is present to check it. Per germline, CDR1 MGHDK and CDR2 SYGVNS. There are 14 residues in the CDR3. CDR3 region: CASSERRATGELFF.

This chain uses TRBV12-3 or TRBV12-4 with TRBJ2-7; without DNA, the TCRdb call of TRBD2 cannot be checked. The CDR3 consists of 15 residues. This CDR3 reads CASSLAGSRSYEQYF.

This chain uses TRBV7-9 with TRBJ2-1; TCRdb indicates TRBD1, and absent DNA this call remains unverified. The CDR3 spans 17 residues. From germline, CDR1 is SEHNR and CDR2 FQNEAQ (reference sequence). The CDR3 here is CASGLFASGQKNNEQFF.